The present TCR beta chain was sequenced within a study of regulatory T cells in long-lasting Graves disease. The CDR3 runs to 16 residues. V lost 4 bases to trimming and J lost 2 bases; unmatched junction nucleotides: 4. The V gene's germline CDR1 is MDHEN and CDR2 SYDVKM. This clonotype was counted ten times or more. The TCR beta library used iRepertoire HTBI primers with Arm-PCR amplification of CDR3. TCRdb re-derived calls from the multiplex PCR reads in MiXCR, one entry per CDR3 protein. Of 300,000 to 450,000 distinct CDR3 sequences in the sample, 15% to 19% were seen once. Time point here: newly diagnosed GD, antithyroid drugs for less than 3 months. With RNA extracted from PBMCs as input, the TCR library was made.

The chain employs TRBV28 and TRBJ2-1; 11 nucleotides align to TRBD1. Source: peripheral blood mononuclear cells (PBMCs), taken at new diagnosis, from a patient treated with antithyroid drugs. This TCR came from a female donor with Graves disease. CDR3 in DNA: TGTGCCAGCAGTTCACCGGGACAGGGGGCCTACAATGAGCAGTTCTTC. As protein: CASSSPGQGAYNEQFF.